This T cell receptor (beta chain) was retrieved from a study of identical twins. About this clonotype: Its antigen is currently unknown.

A single record per CDR3 protein comes from TCRdb applying MiXCR to the 5' RACE reads. The sample holds 200,000 to 250,000 distinct CDR3 sequences, approximately 7.1% seen once. Study-wide points: Within cord blood, abundant beta clonotypes carried fewer insertions, but memory repertoires showed no such trend.

V lost 4 bases and J lost 3, with 9 bases in between. The CDR3 runs 13 residues. This same sample was also taken into another study, of T cells expressing NK-cell markers.

The sequenced sample consisted of CD8+ T cells sorted from blood. This receptor was obtained from a woman aged 18-29 years in good health. The chain recombines TRBV12-3 or TRBV12-4 with TRBJ1-1, with a tentative D call TRBD1 (6 bases). The CDR3 loop reads CASSWAGDTEAFF. The CDR3 coding sequence is TGTGCCAGCAGTTGGGCAGGGGACACTGAAGCTTTCTTT.